This T cell receptor beta chain was sequenced for a study of cytomegalovirus exposure and HLA in healthy donors. Study-level findings and limits: TCR clusters originating in the first cohort tended to co-occur in the approximately 120 validation repertoires, according to a later analysis.

Libraries were prepared by immunoSEQ multiplex PCR; TCRdb keeps only in-frame clonotypes and omits some of them. The sample consists of 100,000 or so clones, less than 90% of them appearing once. For this clone: Its antigen is not known.

From the roughly 110-subject validation cohort, which was separate from the roughly 670-subject first cohort, the donors were drawn. The CDR3 runs to 15 residues. Trimming pared 4 bases from V and 2 bases from J, leaving 13 bases between. Germline CDR1 reads SGDLS; CDR2 reads YYNGEE. The rearrangement joins TRBV9 to TRBJ2-1, with a weak D call TRBD2 (6 bases). Sequencing was done on a sample of PBMCs. The receptor's source is a man aged 18 to 30 in good health and CMV-seropositive. The CDR3 DNA sequence: TGTGCCAGCAGCTCCCGGGACTTAACCTACAATGAGCAGTTCTTC. Protein: CASSSRDLTYNEQFF.